This TCR beta chain was sequenced during a study of Ad26.COV2.S vaccination and SARS-CoV-2 variants. Overall study context: Each vaccinee took Ad26.COV2.S intramuscularly, once or twice 56 days apart.

This clone was picked up one time. Its antigen remains unknown. Method: immunoSEQ multiplex PCR; TCRdb's copy keeps in-frame clones and lacks some. The top ten clones hold about 10% of a sample with about 350,000 clones, approximately 86% of them seen once. Points from the study as a whole: Reportedly, spike-specific CD8+ and CD4+ T cell responses achieved substantial breadth once vaccination had taken place. Placebo recipients trailed vaccine recipients in spike-specific TCR breadth.

The treatment is: 15 to 20 received Ad26.COV2.S at low or high dose, single or two shots; about five received placebo; per-sample allocation not given. Sampling occurred on day 63 after the first vaccine or placebo injection. The CDR3 has 15 amino acids. V lost 4 bases, J lost 4 bases, and 17 bases lay in between. Germline CDR1 is SGHRS and CDR2 is YFSETQ. This chain joins TRBV5-1 and TRBJ1-1; weak D call: TRBD1 (6 bases). This receptor was identified in a person between 18 and 60 years old who received the Ad26.COV2.S COVID-19 vaccine or a placebo. The sequences come from peripheral blood, collected in a trial of Ad26.COV2.S vaccine versus placebo. This chain's CDR3 is CASSTAGVRGTEAFF. CDR3 bases: TGCGCCAGCAGCACCGCAGGGGTAAGGGGCACTGAAGCTTTCTTT.